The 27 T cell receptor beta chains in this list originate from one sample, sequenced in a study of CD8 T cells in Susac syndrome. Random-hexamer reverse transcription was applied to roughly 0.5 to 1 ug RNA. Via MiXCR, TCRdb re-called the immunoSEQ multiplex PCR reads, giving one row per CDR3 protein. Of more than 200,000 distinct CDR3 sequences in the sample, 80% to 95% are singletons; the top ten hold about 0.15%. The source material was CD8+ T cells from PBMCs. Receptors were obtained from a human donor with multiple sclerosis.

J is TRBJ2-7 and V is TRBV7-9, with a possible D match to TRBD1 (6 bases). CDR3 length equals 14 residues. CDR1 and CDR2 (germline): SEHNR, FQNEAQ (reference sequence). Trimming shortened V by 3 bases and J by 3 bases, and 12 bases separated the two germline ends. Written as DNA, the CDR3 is TGTGCCAGCAGCTTCCCCGGACAGAACTACGAGCAGTACTTC. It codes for CASSFPGQNYEQYF.

The CDR3 nucleotides read TGTGCCTCCCCGGACTTGAACACCGGGGAGCTGTTTTTT. Translation: CASPDLNTGELFF. The genes are TRBV30 and TRBJ2-2, with D perhaps TRBD2 (5 bases). V was pared by 7 bases and J by 1 base, with 10 bases between. CDR1 and CDR2 from the germline V gene are GTSNPN and SVGIG (reference sequence). The CDR3 loop spans 13 amino acids.

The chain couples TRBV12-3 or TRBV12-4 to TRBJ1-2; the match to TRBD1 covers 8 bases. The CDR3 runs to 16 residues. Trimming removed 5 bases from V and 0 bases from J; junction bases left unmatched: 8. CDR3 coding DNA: TGTGCCAGCAGTGCCAGGACAGGGAATCCTAACTATGGCTACACCTTC. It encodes CASSARTGNPNYGYTF.

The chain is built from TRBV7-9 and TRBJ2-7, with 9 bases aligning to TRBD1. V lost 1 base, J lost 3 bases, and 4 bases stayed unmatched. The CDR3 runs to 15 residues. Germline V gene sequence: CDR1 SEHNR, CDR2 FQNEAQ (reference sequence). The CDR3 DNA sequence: TGTGCCAGCAGCTTAGTCACAGGGGGCTTCTACGAGCAGTACTTC. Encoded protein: CASSLVTGGFYEQYF.

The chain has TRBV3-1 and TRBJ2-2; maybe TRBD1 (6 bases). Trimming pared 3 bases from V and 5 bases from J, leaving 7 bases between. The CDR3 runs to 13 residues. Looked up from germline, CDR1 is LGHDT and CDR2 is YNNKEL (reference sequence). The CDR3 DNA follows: TGTGCCAGCAGCCAGGACAGTACCGGGGAGCTGTTTTTT. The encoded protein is CASSQDSTGELFF.

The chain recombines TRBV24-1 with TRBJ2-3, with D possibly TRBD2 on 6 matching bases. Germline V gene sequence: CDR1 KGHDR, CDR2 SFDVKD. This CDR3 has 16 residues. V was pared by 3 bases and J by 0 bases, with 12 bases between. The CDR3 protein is CATSDMAEGSTDTQYF. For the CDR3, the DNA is TGTGCCACCAGTGATATGGCGGAGGGGAGCACAGATACGCAGTATTTT.

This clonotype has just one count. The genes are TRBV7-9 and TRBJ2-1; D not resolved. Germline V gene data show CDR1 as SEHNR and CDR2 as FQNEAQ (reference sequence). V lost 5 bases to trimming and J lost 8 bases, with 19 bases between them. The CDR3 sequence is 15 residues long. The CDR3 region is CASSPLVGRVDEQFF. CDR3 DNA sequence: TGTGCCAGCAGCCCCCTCGTGGGAAGGGTTGATGAGCAGTTCTTC.

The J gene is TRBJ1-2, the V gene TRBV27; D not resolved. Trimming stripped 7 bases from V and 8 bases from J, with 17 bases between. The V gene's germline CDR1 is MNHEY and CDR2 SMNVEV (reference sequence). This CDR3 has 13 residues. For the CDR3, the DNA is TGTGCCAGCACCGCCGGAGGCCTAGGAGGCTACACCTTC. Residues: CASTAGGLGGYTF.

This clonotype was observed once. CDR3 bases: TGTGCCAGCAGCCAAGATTCTGGTGGAGATGGCTACACCTTC. This sequence encodes CASSQDSGGDGYTF. The chain combines TRBV3-1 with TRBJ1-2; no firm D call. This CDR3 region has 14 residues. Germline V gene sequence: CDR1 LGHDT, CDR2 YNNKEL (reference sequence). The V end lost 0 bases, the J end lost 6 bases, and 11 bases lay between the germline ends.

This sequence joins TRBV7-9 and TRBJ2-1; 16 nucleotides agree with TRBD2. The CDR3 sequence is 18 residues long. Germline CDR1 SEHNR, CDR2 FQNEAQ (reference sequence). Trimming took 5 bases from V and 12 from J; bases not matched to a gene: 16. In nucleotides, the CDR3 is TGTGCCAGCAGCCGATTCACTAAACCGGGACTAGCGGGAGGGACGCAGTTCTTC. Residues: CASSRFTKPGLAGGTQFF.

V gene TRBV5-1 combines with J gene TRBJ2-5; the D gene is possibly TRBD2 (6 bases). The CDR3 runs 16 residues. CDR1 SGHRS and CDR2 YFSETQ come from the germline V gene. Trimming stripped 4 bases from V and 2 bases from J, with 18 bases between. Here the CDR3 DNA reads TGCGCCAGCAGCCTAGGACTGACGGGAGTACAAGAGACCCAGTACTTC. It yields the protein CASSLGLTGVQETQYF.

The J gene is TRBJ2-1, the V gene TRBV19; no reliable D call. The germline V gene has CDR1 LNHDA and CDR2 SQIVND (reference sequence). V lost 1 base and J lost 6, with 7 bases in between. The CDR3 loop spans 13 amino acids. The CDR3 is CASSIGYPNEQFF. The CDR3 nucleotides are TGTGCCAGTAGTATAGGTTACCCCAATGAGCAGTTCTTC.

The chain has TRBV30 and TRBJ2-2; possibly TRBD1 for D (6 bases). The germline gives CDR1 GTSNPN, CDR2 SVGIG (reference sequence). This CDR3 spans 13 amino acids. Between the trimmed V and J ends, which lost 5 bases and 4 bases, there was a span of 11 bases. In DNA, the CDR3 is TGTGCCTGGCTCACAGGGAGCACCGGGGAGCTGTTTTTT. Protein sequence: CAWLTGSTGELFF.

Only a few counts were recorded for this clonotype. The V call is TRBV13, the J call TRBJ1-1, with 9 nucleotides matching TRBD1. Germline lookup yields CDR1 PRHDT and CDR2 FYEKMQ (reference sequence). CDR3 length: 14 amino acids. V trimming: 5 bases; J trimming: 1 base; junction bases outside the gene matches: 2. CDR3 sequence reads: CASSEGQGNTEAFF. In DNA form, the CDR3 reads TGTGCCAGCAGCGAGGGACAGGGGAACACTGAAGCTTTCTTT. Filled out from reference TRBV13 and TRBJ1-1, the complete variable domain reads AAGVIQSPRHLIKEKRETATLKCYPIPRHDTVYWYQQGPGQDPQFLISFYEKMQSDKGSIPDRFSAQQFSDYHSELNMSSLELGDSALYFCASSEGQGNTEAFFGQGTRLTVV.

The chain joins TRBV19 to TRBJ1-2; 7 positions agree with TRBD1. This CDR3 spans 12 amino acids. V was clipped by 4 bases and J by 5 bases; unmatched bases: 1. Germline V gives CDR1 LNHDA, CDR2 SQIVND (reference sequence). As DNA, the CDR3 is TGTGCCAGTAGTACAGGGGGTTATGGCTACACCTTC. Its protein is CASSTGGYGYTF.

CDR3 loop: CASSPTGIRGDTQYF. The CDR3 DNA reads as TGTGCCAGCAGCCCAACCGGGATTCGGGGAGATACGCAGTATTTT. J is TRBJ2-3 and V is TRBV9; D may be TRBD2 (5 bases). Germline loops: CDR1 SGDLS, CDR2 YYNGEE. The V and J ends lost 4 bases and 5 bases respectively, with 17 bases between them. The CDR3 totals 15 residues. The full variable domain, with the rest looked up from reference TRBV9 and TRBJ2-3, is DSGVTQTPKHLITATGQRVTLRCSPRSGDLSVYWYQQSLDQGLQFLIQYYNGEERAKGNILERFSAQQFPDLHSELNLSSLELGDSALYFCASSPTGIRGDTQYFGPGTRLTVL.

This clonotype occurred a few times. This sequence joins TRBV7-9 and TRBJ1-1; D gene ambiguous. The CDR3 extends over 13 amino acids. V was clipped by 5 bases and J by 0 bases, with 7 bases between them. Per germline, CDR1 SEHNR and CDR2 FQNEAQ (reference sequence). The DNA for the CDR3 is TGTGCCAGCAGCCCCATGATGAACACTGAAGCTTTCTTT. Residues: CASSPMMNTEAFF.

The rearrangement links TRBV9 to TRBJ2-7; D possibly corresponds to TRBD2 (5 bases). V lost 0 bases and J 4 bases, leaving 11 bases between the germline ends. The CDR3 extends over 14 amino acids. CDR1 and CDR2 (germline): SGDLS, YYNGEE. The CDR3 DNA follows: TGTGCCAGCAGCGTAGGAGCGGAGAAATACGAGCAGTACTTC. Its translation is CASSVGAEKYEQYF.

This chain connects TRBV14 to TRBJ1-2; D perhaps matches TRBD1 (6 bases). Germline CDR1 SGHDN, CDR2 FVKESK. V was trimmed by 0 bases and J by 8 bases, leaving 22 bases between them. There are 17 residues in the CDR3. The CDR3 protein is CASSQEAGAVIRGGYTF. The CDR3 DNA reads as TGTGCCAGCAGCCAAGAGGCAGGGGCCGTTATCCGAGGCGGCTACACCTTC.

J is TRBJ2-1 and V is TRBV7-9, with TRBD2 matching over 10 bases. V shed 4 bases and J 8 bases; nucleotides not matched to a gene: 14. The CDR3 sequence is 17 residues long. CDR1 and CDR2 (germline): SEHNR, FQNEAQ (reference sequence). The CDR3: CASSSFGAGGTYDEQFF. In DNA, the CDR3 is TGTGCCAGCAGCTCCTTCGGAGCGGGGGGGACTTATGATGAGCAGTTCTTC.

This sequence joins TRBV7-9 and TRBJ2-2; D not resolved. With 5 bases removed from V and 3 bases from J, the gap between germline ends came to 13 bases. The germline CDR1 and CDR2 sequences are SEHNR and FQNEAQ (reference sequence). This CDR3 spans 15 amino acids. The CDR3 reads CASSPPGSDTGELFF. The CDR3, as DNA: TGTGCCAGCAGCCCGCCCGGCTCCGACACCGGGGAGCTGTTTTTT.

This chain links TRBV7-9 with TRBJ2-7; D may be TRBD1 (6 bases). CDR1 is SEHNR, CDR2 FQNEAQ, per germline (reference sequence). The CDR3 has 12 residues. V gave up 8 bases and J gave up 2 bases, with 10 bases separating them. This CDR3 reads CASLGQTYEQYF. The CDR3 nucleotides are TGTGCCAGCCTCGGACAGACCTACGAGCAGTACTTC.

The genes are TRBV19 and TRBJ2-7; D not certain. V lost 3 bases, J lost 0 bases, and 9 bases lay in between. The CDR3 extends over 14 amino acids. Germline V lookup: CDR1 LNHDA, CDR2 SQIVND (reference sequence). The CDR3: CASSMVADSYEQYF. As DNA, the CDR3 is TGTGCCAGTAGTATGGTGGCAGACTCCTACGAGCAGTACTTC.

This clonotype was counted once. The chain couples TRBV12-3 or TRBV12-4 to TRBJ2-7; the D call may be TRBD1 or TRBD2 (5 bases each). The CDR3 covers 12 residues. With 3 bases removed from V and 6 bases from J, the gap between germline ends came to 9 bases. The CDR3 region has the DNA TGTGCCAGCAGTTTGGGGGTGCGCGAGCAGTACTTC. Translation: CASSLGVREQYF.

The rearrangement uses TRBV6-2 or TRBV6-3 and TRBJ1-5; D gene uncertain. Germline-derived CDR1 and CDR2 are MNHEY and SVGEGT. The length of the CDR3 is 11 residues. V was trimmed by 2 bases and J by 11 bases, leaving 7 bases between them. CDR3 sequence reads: CASSYQRAQHF. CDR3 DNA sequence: TGTGCCAGCAGTTACCAGAGAGCCCAGCATTTT.

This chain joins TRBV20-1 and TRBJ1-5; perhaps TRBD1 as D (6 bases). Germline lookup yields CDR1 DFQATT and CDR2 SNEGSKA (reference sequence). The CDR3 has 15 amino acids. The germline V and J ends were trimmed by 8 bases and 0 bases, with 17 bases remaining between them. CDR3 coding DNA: TGCAGTATACGGACGGGACAAACTAGCAATCAGCCCCAGCATTTT. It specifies CSIRTGQTSNQPQHF.

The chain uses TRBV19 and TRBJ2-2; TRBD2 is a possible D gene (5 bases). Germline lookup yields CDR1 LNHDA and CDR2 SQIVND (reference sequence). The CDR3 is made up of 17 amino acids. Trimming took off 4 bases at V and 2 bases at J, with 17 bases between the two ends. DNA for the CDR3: TGTGCCAGTAGTACCACCTTAGGACTTGGAAACACCGGGGAGCTGTTTTTT. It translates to CASSTTLGLGNTGELFF.